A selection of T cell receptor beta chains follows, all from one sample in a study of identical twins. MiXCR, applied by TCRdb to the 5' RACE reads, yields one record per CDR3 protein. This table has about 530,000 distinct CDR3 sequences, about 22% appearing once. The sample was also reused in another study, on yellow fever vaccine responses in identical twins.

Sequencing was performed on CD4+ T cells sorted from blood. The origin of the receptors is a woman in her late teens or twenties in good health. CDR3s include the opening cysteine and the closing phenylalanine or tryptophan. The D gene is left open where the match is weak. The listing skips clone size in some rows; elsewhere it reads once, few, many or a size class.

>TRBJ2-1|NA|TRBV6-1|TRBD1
TGTGCCACCAGGGGACAGCCATACAATGAGCAGTTCTTC
CATRGQPYNEQFF
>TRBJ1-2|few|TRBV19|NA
TGTGCCAGTAAGCGGGAACAGGGAGTTGGCTACACCTTC
CASKREQGVGYTF
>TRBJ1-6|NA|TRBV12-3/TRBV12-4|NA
TGTGCCAGCAGTTTTTCTGGACAGTTCCGTGCTTCACCCCTCCACTTT
CASSFSGQFRASPLHF
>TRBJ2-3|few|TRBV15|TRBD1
TGTGCCACCAGCAGATCGGGACAGGGTTTTTCAGATACGCAGTATTTT
CATSRSGQGFSDTQYF
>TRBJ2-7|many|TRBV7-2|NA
TGTGCCAGCAGCCCCTCCGGTCTAAGCTCCTACGAGCAGTACTTC
CASSPSGLSSYEQYF
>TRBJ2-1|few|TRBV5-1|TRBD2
TGCGCCAGCAGCTCTCTAGCGGGAGGGAGGCTGTATGAGCAGTTCTTC
CASSSLAGGRLYEQFF
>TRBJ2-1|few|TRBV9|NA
TGTGCCAGCAGCGTAGCTGTGGGGGGATACAATGAGCAGTTCTTC
CASSVAVGGYNEQFF
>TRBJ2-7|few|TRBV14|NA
TGTGCCAGCAGCCCCGATCCCGGGCGGTCCTACGAGCAGTACTTC
CASSPDPGRSYEQYF
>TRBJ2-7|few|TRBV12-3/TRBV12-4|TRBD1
TGTGCCAGCAGTAAACGACAGGGCTCCGAGCAGTACTTC
CASSKRQGSEQYF
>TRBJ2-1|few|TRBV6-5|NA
TGTGCCAGCAGTTACGGCACAGCGCGATACAATGAGCAGTTCTTC
CASSYGTARYNEQFF
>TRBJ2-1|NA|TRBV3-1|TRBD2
TGTGCCAGCATGACTAGCGGGAGCTCCTACAATGAGCAGTTCTTC
CASMTSGSSYNEQFF
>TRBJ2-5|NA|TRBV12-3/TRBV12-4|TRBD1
TGTGCCAGCAGTTTGAGGGGGCCAGAGACCCAGTACTTC
CASSLRGPETQYF
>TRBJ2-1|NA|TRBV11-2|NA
TGTGCCAGCAGCTTAGAGACAGTGCGGGTTGAGCAGTTCTTC
CASSLETVRVEQFF
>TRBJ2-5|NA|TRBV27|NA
TGTGCCAGCCAACAGGCGCTCGGGGGAGCCCAGTACTTC
CASQQALGGAQYF
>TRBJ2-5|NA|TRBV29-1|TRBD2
TGCAGCGTTGAGGGGACTAGCGGGGGGACTCTAGAGACCCAGTACTTC
CSVEGTSGGTLETQYF
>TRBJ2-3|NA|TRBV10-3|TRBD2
TGTGCCATCAGTGAGGTGGGCGGGAGCGTAAGAGATACGCAGTATTTT
CAISEVGGSVRDTQYF
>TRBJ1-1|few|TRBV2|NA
TGTGCCAGCAGTGAAGCGCGTAAAGGGGAAACTGAAGCTTTCTTT
CASSEARKGETEAFF
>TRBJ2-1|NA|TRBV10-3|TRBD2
TGTGCCATCAGATCTGGACTAGAAGGCGGCGATGAGCAGTTCTTC
CAIRSGLEGGDEQFF
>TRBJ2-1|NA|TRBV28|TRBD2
TGTGCCAGCAAAACCAATCTAGCGGGAGACTACAATGAGCAGTTCTTC
CASKTNLAGDYNEQFF
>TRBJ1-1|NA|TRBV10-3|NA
TGTGCCATCAGTGAAGGGGGTGACACTGAAGCTTTCTTT
CAISEGGDTEAFF
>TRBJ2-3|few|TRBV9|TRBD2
TGTGCCAGCAGCGTAGGACCCGCCATGACTAGCGGGAGATTTGACACAGATACGCAGTATTTT
CASSVGPAMTSGRFDTDTQYF
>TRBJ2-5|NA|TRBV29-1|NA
TGCAGCGTTAGATGGGGCACCGGCGAGACCCAGTACTTC
CSVRWGTGETQYF
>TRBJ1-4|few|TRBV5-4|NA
TGTGCCAGCAGCTTTAAGGGAAATGAAAAACTGTTTTTT
CASSFKGNEKLFF
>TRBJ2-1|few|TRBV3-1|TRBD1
TGTGCCAGCAGCCAAGTCACAGGGGGGCCCTACAATGAGCAGTTCTTC
CASSQVTGGPYNEQFF
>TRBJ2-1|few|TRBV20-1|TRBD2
TGCAGTGCCCGGAGCGGGAGGGCCTACAATGAGCAGTTCTTC
CSARSGRAYNEQFF
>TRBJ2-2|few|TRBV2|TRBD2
TGTGCCAGCACGAGTAGCGGGAAAGGGGGGGAGCTGTTTTTT
CASTSSGKGGELFF
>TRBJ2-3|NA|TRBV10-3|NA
TGTGCCATCAGTGAGTCGGGCAGGAGTAGCACAGATACGCAGTATTTT
CAISESGRSSTDTQYF
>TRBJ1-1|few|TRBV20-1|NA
TGCAGTGCTGGTAGGGCAGGGAACACTGAAGCTTTCTTT
CSAGRAGNTEAFF
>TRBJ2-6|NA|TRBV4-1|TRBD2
TGCGCCAGCAGCCAACTTAGCGGGGGGGCCGGGGCCAACGTCCTGACTTTC
CASSQLSGGAGANVLTF
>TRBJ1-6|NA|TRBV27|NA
TGTGCCAGCAGTCCGCTACCGGACAGCAGGAATTCACCCCTCCACTTT
CASSPLPDSRNSPLHF
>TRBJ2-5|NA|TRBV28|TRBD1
TGTGCCAGCCGACAGGGCGGGTACCAAGAGACCCAGTACTTC
CASRQGGYQETQYF
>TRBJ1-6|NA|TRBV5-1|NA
TGCGCCAGCAGTTTAGGGGGGACCCATTCACCCCTCCACTTT
CASSLGGTHSPLHF
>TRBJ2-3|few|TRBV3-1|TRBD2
TGTGCCAGCAGCCTCTCGGGCGGGAGAGTAGATACGCAGTATTTT
CASSLSGGRVDTQYF
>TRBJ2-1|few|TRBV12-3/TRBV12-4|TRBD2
TGTGCCAGCAGACGCGGGACTAGCTCTGAGCAGTTCTTC
CASRRGTSSEQFF
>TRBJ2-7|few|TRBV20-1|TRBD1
TGCAGTGCTGGGACAGGGAGCTCCTACGAGCAGTACTTC
CSAGTGSSYEQYF
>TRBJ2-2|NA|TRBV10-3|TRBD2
TGTGCCATCAGGAGGGGTAGCGGGAGCACTCCCGGGGAGCTGTTTTTT
CAIRRGSGSTPGELFF
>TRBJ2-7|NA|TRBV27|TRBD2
TGTGCCAGCATTCGTCGGGGACTAGCGGGAGAAGAGCAGTACTTC
CASIRRGLAGEEQYF
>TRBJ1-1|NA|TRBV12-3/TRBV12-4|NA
TGTGCCAGCAGTAAGGGACGGACGAACACTGAAGCTTTCTTT
CASSKGRTNTEAFF
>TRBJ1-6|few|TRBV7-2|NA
TGTGCCAGCAGCTTAACAGGAATCTATAATTCACCCCTCCACTTT
CASSLTGIYNSPLHF
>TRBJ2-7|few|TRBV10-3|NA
TGTGCCATCAGCGAGTCATTAACCCAAGAGCAGTACTTC
CAISESLTQEQYF
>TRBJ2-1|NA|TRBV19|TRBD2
TGTGCCAGTAGTCTACTTGGGACTAGCGGGGGGTTTATCTCCTACAATGAGCAGTTCTTC
CASSLLGTSGGFISYNEQFF
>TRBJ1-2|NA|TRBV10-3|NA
TGTGCCATCGCCGACTTACAAACAGATGGCTACACCTTC
CAIADLQTDGYTF
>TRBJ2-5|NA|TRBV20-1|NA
TGCAGTGCTTCCCCCGGAGGGCCGCGCGAGACCCAGTACTTC
CSASPGGPRETQYF
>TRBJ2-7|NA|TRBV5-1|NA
TGCGCCAGCAGTTCAGGGTACGGCCTATCCGAGCAGTACTTC
CASSSGYGLSEQYF
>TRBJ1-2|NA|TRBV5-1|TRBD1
TGCGCCAGCAGCCCACAGGGGGCCACTAACTATGGCTACACCTTC
CASSPQGATNYGYTF
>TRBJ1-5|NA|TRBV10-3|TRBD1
TGTGCCATCAGAGGACAGGGCGGACAGCCCCAGCATTTT
CAIRGQGGQPQHF
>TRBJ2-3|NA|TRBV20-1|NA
TGCAGTGCTAGTAAAGGCTCTACTAGCACAGATACGCAGTATTTT
CSASKGSTSTDTQYF
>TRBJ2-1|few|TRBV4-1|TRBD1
TGCGCCAGCAGCTCCAACAGGGGTCGAAAGGGCAATGAGCAGTTCTTC
CASSSNRGRKGNEQFF
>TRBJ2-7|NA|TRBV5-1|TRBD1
TGCGCCAGCAGCTTGGTTGGACAGGGAGGAAAGATGGACGAGCAGTACTTC
CASSLVGQGGKMDEQYF
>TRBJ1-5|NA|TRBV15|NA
TGTGCCACCAGCAGAGATGCGGGCTATAGCAATCAGCCCCAGCATTTT
CATSRDAGYSNQPQHF
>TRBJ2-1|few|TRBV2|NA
TGTGCCAGCAGTGCAGAGGGTTCCAGTGAGCAGTTCTTC
CASSAEGSSEQFF
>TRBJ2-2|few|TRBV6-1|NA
TGTGCCAGCAGATCCGGGACTCACACCGGGGAGCTGTTTTTT
CASRSGTHTGELFF
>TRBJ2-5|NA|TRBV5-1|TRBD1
TGCGCCAGCAGCTGGAGACAGGGCTCTTTTGAGACCCAGTACTTC
CASSWRQGSFETQYF
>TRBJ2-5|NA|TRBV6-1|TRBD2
TGTGCCAGCAGGCGGTATGGCGGGGGGTACCAAGAGACCCAGTACTTC
CASRRYGGGYQETQYF
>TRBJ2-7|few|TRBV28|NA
TGTGCCAGCAGCGAGACTGTAACCTACGAGCAGTACTTC
CASSETVTYEQYF
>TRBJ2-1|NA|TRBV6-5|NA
TGTGCCAGCAGTTCTTTTGGGTACAATGAGCAGTTCTTC
CASSSFGYNEQFF